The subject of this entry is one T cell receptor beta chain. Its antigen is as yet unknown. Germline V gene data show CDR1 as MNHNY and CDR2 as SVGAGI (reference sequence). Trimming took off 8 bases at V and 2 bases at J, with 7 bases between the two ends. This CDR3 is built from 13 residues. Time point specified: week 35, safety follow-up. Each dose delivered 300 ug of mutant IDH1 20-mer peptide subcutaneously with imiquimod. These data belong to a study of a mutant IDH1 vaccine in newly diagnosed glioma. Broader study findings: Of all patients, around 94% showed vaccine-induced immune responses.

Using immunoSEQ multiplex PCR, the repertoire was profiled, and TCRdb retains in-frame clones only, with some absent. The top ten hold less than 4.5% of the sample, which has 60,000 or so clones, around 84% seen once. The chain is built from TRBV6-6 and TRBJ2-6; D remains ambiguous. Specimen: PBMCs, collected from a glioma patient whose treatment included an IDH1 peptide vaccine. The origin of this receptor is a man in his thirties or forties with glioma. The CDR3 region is CASDVPGANVLTF. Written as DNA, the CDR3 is TGTGCCAGCGACGTCCCTGGGGCCAACGTCCTGACTTTC.